This TCR beta chain emerged from a study of OX40 agonist ivuxolimab in advanced cancers. General study points: Among some nonresponders, normalized T-cell clonal expansion was also low.

Individuals having autoimmune disease history or systemic immunosuppression were not enrolled. The V and J ends lost 1 base and 8 bases respectively, with 14 bases between them. This CDR3 has 15 amino acids. Germline CDR1 LGHNA, CDR2 YSLEER. Repertoires were generated with immunoSEQ multiplex PCR, while TCRdb's copy carries only in-frame clones and drops some. Of around 30,000 clones listed, 80% to 95% are singletons. On this clone itself: Antigen unknown.

The sequence came from an adult with an advanced solid tumor such as melanoma, head and neck, liver or kidney cancer. The chain links TRBV4-3 to TRBJ1-4; the D gene is possibly TRBD1 (5 bases). Sequenced here: CD4+ or CD8+ T cells sorted from blood, sampled in a trial of the OX40 agonist ivuxolimab. Here the CDR3 DNA reads TGCGCCAGCAGCCAAGCGGGACCTGGGGGAGAAAAACTGTTTTTT. Residues: CASSQAGPGGEKLFF.